The rows below give T cell receptor beta chains drawn from one sample of a study of graft-versus-host responses after intestinal transplantation. The assay was immunoSEQ multiplex PCR, and TCRdb's table has in-frame clones only and misses some. Found here are approximately 77,000 clones, approximately 91% of them singletons; the top ten hold 0.3% to 0.4%. No antigen has been identified for these receptors. The sample in question was unstimulated CD4+ T cells sorted from spleen or lymph node cells, obtained before intestinal transplant. These receptors were collected from a human donor who received an intestinal transplant. Each CDR3 is given with its conserved first and last residue. A D gene is named only where the DNA matches it firmly. Clone size is stated in some rows and not others, as once, few, many or a class when expanded.

v_call	clone_size	j_call	d_call	cdr3_aa	cdr3_nt
TRBV7-2	-	TRBJ1-2	-	CASSRQSYGYTF	TGTGCCAGCAGCAGACAGTCCTATGGCTACACCTTC
TRBV28	-	TRBJ2-3	TRBD2	CASGSPAERGGSDTQYF	TGTGCCAGCGGCTCGCCGGCCGAGCGCGGGGGGAGTGATACGCAGTATTTT
TRBV11-2	-	TRBJ2-7	TRBD2	CASSKDPTSGRTSYEQYF	TGTGCCAGCAGCAAAGACCCGACTAGCGGGAGGACCTCCTACGAGCAGTACTTC
TRBV10-3	-	TRBJ2-7	-	CAISESDTYEQYF	TGTGCCATCAGTGAGTCGGACACCTACGAGCAGTACTTC
TRBV5-1	-	TRBJ2-5	-	CASNPGVNGETQYF	TGCGCCAGCAACCCCGGGGTCAACGGGGAGACCCAGTACTTC
TRBV12-2	-	TRBJ2-7	-	CASRLGQRGGYEQYF	TGTGCAAGTCGCTTAGGACAGCGAGGGGGCTACGAGCAGTACTTC
TRBV27	-	TRBJ2-3	-	CARTIAGCWWTDTQYF	TGTGCCAGAACCATAGCAGGGTGCTGGTGGACAGATACGCAGTATTTT
TRBV4-1	-	TRBJ1-5	-	CASSQGTAADSNQPQHF	TGCGCCAGCAGCCAAGGGACAGCGGCTGACTCCAATCAGCCCCAGCATTTT
TRBV5-1	-	TRBJ1-1	-	CASSSPTGNDRTTEAFF	TGCGCCAGCAGCTCCCCAACCGGGAATGATAGGACCACTGAAGCTTTCTTT
TRBV7-9	-	TRBJ1-1	TRBD1	CASSLAAGGEPGAFF	TGTGCCAGCAGCTTAGCGGCAGGGGGCGAACCTGGAGCTTTCTTT
TRBV7-2	-	TRBJ2-1	-	CASSGLGRNEQFF	TGTGCCAGCAGCGGGCTGGGGAGGAATGAGCAGTTCTTC
TRBV19	-	TRBJ2-7	-	CASSTLGGEQYF	TGTGCCAGTAGTACCCTCGGGGGCGAGCAGTACTTC
TRBV6-1	-	TRBJ1-2	-	CASRDTGGGNGYTF	TGTGCCAGCAGGGACACCGGGGGAGGGAATGGCTACACCTTC
TRBV5-1	few	TRBJ1-3	-	CASSILSGNTIYF	TGCGCCAGCAGCATCCTCTCTGGAAACACCATATATTTT
TRBV4-1	-	TRBJ1-5	-	CASSRQRNQPQHF	TGCGCCAGCAGCCGACAGCGAAATCAGCCCCAGCATTTT
TRBV28	-	TRBJ2-1	TRBD1	CASSFARTGEYEQFF	TGTGCCAGCAGTTTCGCCCGGACAGGCGAGTATGAGCAGTTCTTC
TRBV6-5	-	TRBJ1-2	TRBD1	CASRTRQGVYGYTF	TGTGCCAGCAGGACCCGACAGGGGGTCTATGGCTACACCTTC
TRBV2	-	TRBJ1-3	-	CASSRDISGNTIYF	TGTGCCAGCAGTCGGGACATCTCTGGAAACACCATATATTTT
TRBV2	-	TRBJ2-7	-	CASSANLAYEQYF	TGTGCCAGCAGTGCAAACCTCGCCTACGAGCAGTACTTC
TRBV5-1	-	TRBJ2-3	-	CASSPNLGTNTDTQYF	TGCGCCAGCAGCCCCAACCTCGGGACAAACACAGATACGCAGTATTTT
TRBV6-1	-	TRBJ1-2	-	CASSESTNYGYTF	TGTGCCAGCAGTGAATCGACAAACTATGGCTACACCTTC
TRBV11-2	-	TRBJ2-1	TRBD2	CASSPLGLAGDYNEQFF	TGTGCCAGCAGCCCCCTCGGACTAGCGGGGGACTACAATGAGCAGTTCTTC
TRBV2	-	TRBJ2-5	-	CASSRDSPRETQYF	TGTGCCAGCAGTCGGGACTCTCCCCGGGAGACCCAGTACTTC
TRBV28	-	TRBJ2-7	TRBD1	CASSDRDEQYF	TGTGCCAGCAGTGACAGGGACGAGCAGTACTTC
TRBV27	-	TRBJ1-3	-	CASSYAGGNTIYF	TGTGCCAGCAGTTACGCAGGTGGAAACACCATATATTTT
TRBV2	once	TRBJ2-5	TRBD1	CASSLGQGMSETQYF	TGTGCCAGCAGTCTGGGACAGGGGATGAGTGAGACCCAGTACTTC
TRBV9	-	TRBJ2-1	TRBD2	CASSPGLAVSFNEQFF	TGTGCCAGCAGCCCGGGACTAGCGGTGAGCTTCAATGAGCAGTTCTTC
TRBV5-1	once	TRBJ1-2	TRBD1	CASSLSQGINYGYTF	TGCGCCAGCAGCTTATCACAGGGGATCAACTATGGCTACACCTTC
TRBV27	-	TRBJ1-2	TRBD1	CASSLVPTGVQGGYTF	TGTGCCAGCAGTTTAGTCCCTACAGGGGTGCAGGGTGGCTACACCTTC
TRBV19	-	TRBJ2-3	-	CASSILAIFSTDTQYF	TGTGCCAGTAGTATTCTAGCGATCTTTAGCACAGATACGCAGTATTTT
TRBV6-1	-	TRBJ2-7	TRBD1	CASRGTGGHEQYF	TGTGCCAGCAGGGGGACAGGTGGCCACGAGCAGTACTTC
TRBV5-6	-	TRBJ2-1	TRBD2	CASTPGAGEGYNEQFF	TGTGCCAGCACCCCTGGGGCGGGAGAGGGTTACAATGAGCAGTTCTTC
TRBV28	-	TRBJ2-1	-	CASSLGREQFF	TGTGCCAGCAGTTTAGGGCGAGAGCAGTTCTTC
TRBV18	-	TRBJ1-1	-	CASSPPLLNTEAFF	TGTGCCAGCTCACCCCCACTCCTGAACACTGAAGCTTTCTTT
TRBV5-4	-	TRBJ1-5	-	CASSLDRAQPQHF	TGTGCCAGCAGCTTGGACAGGGCTCAGCCCCAGCATTTT
TRBV5-6	-	TRBJ2-1	TRBD1	CASSFPDRGRNEQFF	TGTGCCAGCAGTTTCCCGGACAGGGGGCGTAATGAGCAGTTCTTC
TRBV6-6	-	TRBJ1-4	TRBD1	CASSQDRGNEKLFF	TGTGCCAGCAGCCAGGACAGGGGGAACGAAAAACTGTTTTTT
TRBV18	-	TRBJ2-2	-	CASSPQGPRAGELFF	TGTGCCAGCTCACCTCAGGGGCCCCGAGCCGGGGAGCTGTTTTTT
TRBV6-1	-	TRBJ1-2	-	CASSERGEVYTF	TGTGCCAGCAGTGAGCGCGGTGAAGTCTACACCTTC
TRBV28	-	TRBJ1-2	-	CASEITGQRNYGYTF	TGTGCCAGCGAGATTACTGGCCAGCGTAACTATGGCTACACCTTC
TRBV9	-	TRBJ2-1	-	CASSRGGSNNEQFF	TGTGCCAGCAGCAGGGGGGGCTCGAACAATGAGCAGTTCTTC
TRBV28	-	TRBJ1-2	-	CASRGIWGADYGYTF	TGTGCCAGCAGGGGGATTTGGGGCGCGGATTATGGCTACACCTTC
TRBV15	-	TRBJ2-1	-	CATSSRGLSYNEQFF	TGTGCCACCAGCAGCAGGGGCCTTTCCTACAATGAGCAGTTCTTC
TRBV6-1	-	TRBJ2-7	-	CASSELGGRGEQYF	TGTGCCAGCAGTGAACTGGGAGGAAGAGGCGAGCAGTACTTC
TRBV4-2	-	TRBJ2-1	-	CATESSRDEQFF	TGTGCCACCGAGTCGTCCCGGGATGAGCAGTTCTTC
TRBV6-1	once	TRBJ2-1	TRBD1	CASSGEQGTHNEQFF	TGTGCCAGCAGTGGTGAACAGGGGACCCACAATGAGCAGTTCTTC
TRBV19	-	TRBJ1-2	TRBD1	CASSGTGVWGYGYTF	TGTGCCAGTAGTGGGACAGGCGTCTGGGGCTATGGCTACACCTTC
TRBV6-6	-	TRBJ2-2	-	CASRGPGLNTGELFF	TGTGCCAGCCGCGGGCCGGGATTGAACACCGGGGAGCTGTTTTTT
TRBV28	-	TRBJ2-1	-	CASSLYPSDFNEQFF	TGTGCCAGCAGTTTATACCCTAGCGATTTCAATGAGCAGTTCTTC
TRBV6-5	-	TRBJ1-2	-	CASSYVFPPGNYGYTF	TGTGCCAGCAGTTACGTTTTTCCCCCCGGTAACTATGGCTACACCTTC
TRBV28	-	TRBJ1-2	TRBD1	CASSSLQGDRYGYTF	TGTGCCAGCAGTTCCCTACAGGGGGATCGCTATGGCTACACCTTC
TRBV15	-	TRBJ2-1	TRBD2	CATSRDRGRTYNEQFF	TGTGCCACCAGCAGAGATCGCGGGAGAACCTACAATGAGCAGTTCTTC
TRBV7-8	-	TRBJ2-7	TRBD1	CASSLEQGAYEQYF	TGTGCCAGCAGCTTAGAACAGGGGGCCTACGAGCAGTACTTC
TRBV6-6	-	TRBJ2-7	-	CASSERTYEQYF	TGTGCCAGCAGTGAGAGGACCTACGAGCAGTACTTC
TRBV9	-	TRBJ1-6	-	CASSVVGGGSPLHF	TGTGCCAGCAGCGTAGTAGGCGGCGGTTCACCCCTCCACTTT
TRBV5-1	once	TRBJ1-1	TRBD1	CASSSDRGTEAFF	TGCGCCAGCAGCTCAGACAGGGGAACTGAAGCTTTCTTT
TRBV28	-	TRBJ2-1	-	CASSIPGLTYNEQFF	TGTGCCAGCAGTATCCCGGGACTGACATACAATGAGCAGTTCTTC
TRBV28	-	TRBJ2-2	TRBD1	CASKYRGWTGELFF	TGTGCCAGCAAATACAGGGGTTGGACCGGGGAGCTGTTTTTT
TRBV2	-	TRBJ1-1	-	CASSEDLEAFF	TGTGCCAGCAGTGAAGATTTAGAAGCTTTCTTT